This T cell receptor beta chain came from a study of human T cells and chemical hapten exposure. About the study: Donors were sensitized with 2% DPC on the upper inner arm. Study-level results: Alopecia was present in the donors, so their immune response may differ from healthy people's.

Concerning this clonotype itself: What it binds is unknown.

The time point: patch test 1, 2 weeks after DPC sensitization. The treatment here: therapeutic diphenylcyclopropenone sensitization with weekly scalp DPC. In TCRdb, the RACE reads were re-called with MiXCR into one record per CDR3 protein. The sample has roughly 70,000 distinct CDR3 sequences, approximately 35% seen once; the top ten hold nearly 9%. The sample in question was whole blood, obtained in connection with sensitization to the hapten diphenylcyclopropenone (DPC). The receptor was isolated from a man in his forties with alopecia areata. Some clones in this sample may be carry-over from other donors' samples.

The CDR3 region is CASSFRRNEQFF. The CDR3 DNA follows: TGTGCCAGCAGTTTTAGGAGAAATGAGCAGTTCTTC. The chain is built from TRBV12-3 or TRBV12-4 and TRBJ2-1; D ambiguous. The CDR3 covers 12 residues. Trimming pared 3 bases from V and 7 bases from J, leaving 7 bases between.